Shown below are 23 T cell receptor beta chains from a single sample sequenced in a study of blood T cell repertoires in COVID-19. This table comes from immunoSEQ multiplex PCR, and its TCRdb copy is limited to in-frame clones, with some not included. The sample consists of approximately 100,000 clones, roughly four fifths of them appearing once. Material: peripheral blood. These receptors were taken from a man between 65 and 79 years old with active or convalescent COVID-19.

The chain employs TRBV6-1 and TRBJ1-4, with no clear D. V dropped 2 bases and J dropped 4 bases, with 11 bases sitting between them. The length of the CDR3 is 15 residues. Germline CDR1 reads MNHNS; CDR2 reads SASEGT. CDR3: CASSERLGSNEKLFF. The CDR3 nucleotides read TGTGCCAGCAGTGAAAGATTGGGGAGTAATGAAAAACTGTTTTTT.

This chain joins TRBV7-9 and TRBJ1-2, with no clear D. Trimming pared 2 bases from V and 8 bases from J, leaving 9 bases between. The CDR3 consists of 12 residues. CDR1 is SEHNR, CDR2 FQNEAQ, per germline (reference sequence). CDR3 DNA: TGTGCCAGCAGCTTAAACAGTGAGGGCTACACCTTC. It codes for CASSLNSEGYTF.

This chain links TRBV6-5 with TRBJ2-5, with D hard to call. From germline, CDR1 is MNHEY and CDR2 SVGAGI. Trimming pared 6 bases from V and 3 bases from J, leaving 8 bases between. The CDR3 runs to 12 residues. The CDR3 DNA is TGTGCCAGCAGGAATAGTGAAGAGACCCAGTACTTC. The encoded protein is CASRNSEETQYF.

The CDR3 DNA reads TGCGCCAGCAGCAAGGGACAGGGGGCCGGAACCGGGGAGCTGTTTTTT. As protein: CASSKGQGAGTGELFF. The gene calls are TRBV5-1 and TRBJ2-2; 12 bases agree with TRBD1. CDR3 length: 16 residues. In germline, CDR1 is SGHRS, CDR2 YFSETQ. V shed 4 bases and J 5 bases; nucleotides not matched to a gene: 6.

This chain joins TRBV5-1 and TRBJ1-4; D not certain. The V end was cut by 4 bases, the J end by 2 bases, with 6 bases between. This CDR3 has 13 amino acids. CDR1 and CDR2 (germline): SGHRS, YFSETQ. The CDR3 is CASSEVTNEKLFF. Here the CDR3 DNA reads TGCGCCAGCAGCGAGGTCACTAATGAAAAACTGTTTTTT.

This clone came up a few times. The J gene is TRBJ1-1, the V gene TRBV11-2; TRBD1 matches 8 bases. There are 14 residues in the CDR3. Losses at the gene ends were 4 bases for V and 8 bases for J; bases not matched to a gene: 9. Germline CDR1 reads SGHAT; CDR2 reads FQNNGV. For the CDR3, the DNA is TGTGCCAGCAGCTGGCGGCAGGGGGCAAACGAAGCTTTCTTT. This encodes CASSWRQGANEAFF.

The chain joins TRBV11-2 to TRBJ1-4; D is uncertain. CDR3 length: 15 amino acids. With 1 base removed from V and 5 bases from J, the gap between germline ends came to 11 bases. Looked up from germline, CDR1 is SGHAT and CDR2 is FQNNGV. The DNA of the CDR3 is TGTGCCAGCAGCTTAGGCGCAGACTACAATGAAAAACTGTTTTTT. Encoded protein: CASSLGADYNEKLFF.

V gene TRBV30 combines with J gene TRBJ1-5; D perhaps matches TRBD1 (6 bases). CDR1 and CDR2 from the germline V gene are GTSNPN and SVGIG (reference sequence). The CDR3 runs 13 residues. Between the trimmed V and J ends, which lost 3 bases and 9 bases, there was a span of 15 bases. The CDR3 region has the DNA TGTGCCTGGAGCCTGGGAGGGGGGAGGCCCCAGCATTTT. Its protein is CAWSLGGGRPQHF.

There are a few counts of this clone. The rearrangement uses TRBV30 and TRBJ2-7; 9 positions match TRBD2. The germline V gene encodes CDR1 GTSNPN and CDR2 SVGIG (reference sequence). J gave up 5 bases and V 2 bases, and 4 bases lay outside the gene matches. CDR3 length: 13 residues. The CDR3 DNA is TGTGCCTGGAGTAAGGGCGGGAGGGACGAGCAGTACTTC. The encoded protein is CAWSKGGRDEQYF.

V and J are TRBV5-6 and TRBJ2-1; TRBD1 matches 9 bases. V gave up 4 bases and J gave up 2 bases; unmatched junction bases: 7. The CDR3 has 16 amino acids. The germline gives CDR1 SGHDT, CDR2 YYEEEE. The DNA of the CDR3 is TGTGCCAGCAGCAAAGGACAGGGGAGCGCCTACAATGAGCAGTTCTTC. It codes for CASSKGQGSAYNEQFF.

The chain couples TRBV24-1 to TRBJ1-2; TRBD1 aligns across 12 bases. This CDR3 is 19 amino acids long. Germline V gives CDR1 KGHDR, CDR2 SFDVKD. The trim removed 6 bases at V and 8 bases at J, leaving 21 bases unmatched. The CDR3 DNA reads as TGTGCCACCAGTTGTTTTCGTTTCGGGACAGGGGGCACCGTGGGGGGCTACACCTTC. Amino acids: CATSCFRFGTGGTVGGYTF.

DNA for the CDR3: TGTGCCAGCAATCGGGGGCGCACAGATACGCAGTATTTT. The encoded protein is CASNRGRTDTQYF. The chain joins TRBV6-6 to TRBJ2-3; D possibly uses TRBD1 or TRBD2 (6 bases each). V lost 7 bases and J 1 base, leaving 9 bases between the germline ends. The CDR3 totals 13 residues. CDR1 and CDR2 (germline): MNHNY, SVGAGI (reference sequence).

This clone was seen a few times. The CDR3 here is CASSSYRARGYNSPLHF. CDR3 sequence (DNA): TGTGCCAGCAGCTCCTACAGGGCAAGGGGCTATAATTCACCCCTCCACTTT. The chain recombines TRBV28 with TRBJ1-6; D may be TRBD1 (6 bases). CDR1 is MDHEN, CDR2 SYDVKM, per germline. The CDR3 runs 17 residues. Trimming shortened V by 6 bases and J by 3 bases, and 18 bases separated the two germline ends.

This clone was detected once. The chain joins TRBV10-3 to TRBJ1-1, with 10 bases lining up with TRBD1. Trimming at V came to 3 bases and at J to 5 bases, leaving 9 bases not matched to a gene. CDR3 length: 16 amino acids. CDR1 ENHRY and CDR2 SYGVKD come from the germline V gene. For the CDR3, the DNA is TGTGCCATCAGTGACCCGGACAGGGGGTCATGGACTGAAGCTTTCTTT. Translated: CAISDPDRGSWTEAFF.

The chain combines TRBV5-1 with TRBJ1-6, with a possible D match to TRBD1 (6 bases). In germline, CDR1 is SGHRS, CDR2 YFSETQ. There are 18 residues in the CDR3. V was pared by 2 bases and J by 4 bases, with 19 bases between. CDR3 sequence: CASSLSSGGETYNSPLHF. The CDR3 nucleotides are TGCGCCAGCAGCTTATCTTCGGGGGGCGAGACTTATAATTCACCCCTCCACTTT.

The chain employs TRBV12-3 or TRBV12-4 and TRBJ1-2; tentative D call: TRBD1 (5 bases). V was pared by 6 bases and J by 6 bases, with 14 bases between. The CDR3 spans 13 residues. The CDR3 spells CASREISGDGYTF. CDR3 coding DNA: TGTGCCAGCAGGGAGATTTCGGGGGATGGCTACACCTTC.

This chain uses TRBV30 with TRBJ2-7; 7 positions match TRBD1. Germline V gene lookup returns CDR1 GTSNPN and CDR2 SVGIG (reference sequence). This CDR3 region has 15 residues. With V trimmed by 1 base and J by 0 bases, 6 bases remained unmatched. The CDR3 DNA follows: TGTGCCTGGAGTGAGGCAGGGGGTTACTCCTACGAGCAGTACTTC. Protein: CAWSEAGGYSYEQYF.

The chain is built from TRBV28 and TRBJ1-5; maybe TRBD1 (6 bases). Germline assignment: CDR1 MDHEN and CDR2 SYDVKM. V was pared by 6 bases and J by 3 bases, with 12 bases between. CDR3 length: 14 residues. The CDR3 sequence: CASSLDRINQPQHF. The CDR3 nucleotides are TGTGCCAGCAGCTTGGACAGAATCAATCAGCCCCAGCATTTT.

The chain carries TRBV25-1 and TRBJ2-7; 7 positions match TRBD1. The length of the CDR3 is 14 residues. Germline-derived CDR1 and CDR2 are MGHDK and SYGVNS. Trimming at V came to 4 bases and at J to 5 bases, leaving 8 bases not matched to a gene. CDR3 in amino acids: CASSGAGGLDEQYF. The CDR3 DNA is TGTGCCAGCAGTGGGGCAGGGGGTTTGGACGAGCAGTACTTC.

In DNA, the CDR3 is TGCGCCAGCAGCTCCGGACAGACCTACGAGCAGTACTTC. Translating it yields CASSSGQTYEQYF. The J gene is TRBJ2-7, the V gene TRBV5-1; TRBD1 might be the D (6 bases). There are 13 residues in the CDR3. Per germline, CDR1 SGHRS and CDR2 YFSETQ. The V gene lost 3 bases and the J gene lost 2 bases, with 9 bases spanning the gap.

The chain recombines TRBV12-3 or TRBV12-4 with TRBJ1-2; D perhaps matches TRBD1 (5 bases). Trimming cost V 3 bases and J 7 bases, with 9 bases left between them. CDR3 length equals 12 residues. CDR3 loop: CASSLAGLGYTF. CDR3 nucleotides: TGTGCCAGCAGTTTGGCAGGGCTTGGCTACACCTTC.

The CDR3 nucleotides are TGTGCCAGCAGTGGAGGGTTGAGCTCTGGAAACACCATATATTTT. It specifies CASSGGLSSGNTIYF. This chain links TRBV7-9 with TRBJ1-3; no reliable D call. Deletions cut 6 bases from V and 0 bases from J, with 12 bases between. This CDR3 is built from 15 residues. Looked up from germline, CDR1 is SEHNR and CDR2 is FQNEAQ (reference sequence).

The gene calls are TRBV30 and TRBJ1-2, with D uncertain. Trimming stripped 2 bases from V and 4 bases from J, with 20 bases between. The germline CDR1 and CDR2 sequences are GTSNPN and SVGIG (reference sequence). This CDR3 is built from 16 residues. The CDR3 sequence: CAWSRKEAQRSYGYTF. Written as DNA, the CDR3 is TGTGCCTGGAGTCGTAAAGAGGCCCAGAGGAGCTATGGCTACACCTTC. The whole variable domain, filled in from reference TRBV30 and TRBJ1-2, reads SQTIHQWPATLVQPVGSPLSLECTVEGTSNPNLYWYRQAAGRGLQLLFYSVGIGQISSEVPQNLSASRPQDRQFILSSKKLLLSDSGFYLCAWSRKEAQRSYGYTFGSGTRLTVV.